This T cell receptor beta chain was obtained from a study of metastatic and nonmetastatic thyroid tumors. For the study at large: Repertoires from malignant and benign thyroid patients were compared across blood and tumor or nodule tissue.

No patient had received any treatment before thyroid surgery. Unmatched junction bases numbered 6, after V lost 5 bases and J lost 5 bases. CDR1 SNHLY and CDR2 FYNNEI come from the germline V gene. The CDR3 is 13 amino acids. Findings of the study overall: It was reported that TCR beta diversity was significantly higher in malignant thyroid tumors than benign nodules, in blood and tumor.

Per the original methods: Between-group CDR3 differences, defined by clinicopathological status, yielded a distant-metastasis classifier for papillary thyroid cancer. Using MiXCR, TCRdb reanalyzed the PCR reads. These V and J calls originate from TCRdb's pipeline instead of the authors' own analysis. The repertoire holds 45,000 to 50,000 clones, with around 25% as singletons. This clone was picked up many times. Its antigen is unidentified. V usage is TRBV2 and J usage is TRBJ2-7, with TRBD1 matching over 7 bases. The receptor's source is a male donor with papillary thyroid cancer or a benign thyroid nodule (not recorded which). Some clones in this sample may be carry-over from other donors' samples. Sequenced input: blood. This CDR3 is CASSTQTGNEQYF. The CDR3 nucleotides are TGTGCCAGCAGTACACAGACAGGGAACGAGCAGTACTTC.